The 26 T cell receptor beta chains below all came from one sample that was sequenced in a study of blood T cell repertoires in COVID-19. Generated by immunoSEQ multiplex PCR, the TCRdb table keeps only in-frame clones and is missing some. The data show approximately 280,000 clones, 86% seen once. Sequencing input: peripheral blood. The receptors were sampled from a woman aged 25 to 39 who had recovered from COVID-19.

The chain joins TRBV10-3 to TRBJ2-5; 9 positions agree with TRBD1. The ends lost 2 bases at V and 4 bases at J; junction bases unmatched: 14. This CDR3 region has 18 residues. The germline gives CDR1 ENHRY, CDR2 SYGVKD. CDR3 amino acids: CAISEGGTGQKKGETQYF. As DNA, the CDR3 is TGTGCCATCAGTGAGGGGGGGACAGGGCAAAAAAAGGGAGAGACCCAGTACTTC.

The rearrangement uses TRBV14 and TRBJ2-7; D ambiguous. Germline assignment: CDR1 SGHDN and CDR2 FVKESK. V was clipped by 1 base and J by 4 bases, with 5 bases between them. This CDR3 contains 12 residues. The CDR3 nucleotides read TGTGCCAGCAGCCAAGTCCCTTACGAGCAGTACTTC. Translated: CASSQVPYEQYF.

V and J are TRBV6-1 and TRBJ2-5; D is unresolved. V lost 2 bases to trimming and J lost 3 bases, with 10 bases between them. Germline V CDR1 and CDR2: MNHNS, SASEGT. The CDR3 sequence is 14 residues long. DNA of the CDR3: TGTGCCAGCAGTGAATTGTATATCGAAGAGACCCAGTACTTC. Translating gives CASSELYIEETQYF.

The rearrangement uses TRBV5-4 and TRBJ2-1; 8 bases are a match to TRBD2. V lost 0 bases, J lost 10 bases, and 3 bases stayed unmatched. CDR1 SGHNT and CDR2 YYREEE come from the germline V gene (reference sequence). CDR3 length: 13 residues. CDR3 amino acids: CASSLATSGEQFF. The CDR3, as DNA: TGTGCCAGCAGCTTGGCAACTAGCGGCGAGCAGTTCTTC.

This clone was counted a single time. The V and J genes are TRBV11-2 and TRBJ1-3; 7 nucleotides line up with TRBD1. CDR1 SGHAT and CDR2 FQNNGV come from the germline V gene. After removal of 4 bases from V and 2 bases from J, the junction contained 2 bases not matched to a gene. The CDR3 sequence is 14 residues long. CDR3 protein: CASSSDRTGNTIYF. The CDR3 DNA reads as TGTGCCAGCAGCTCGGACAGGACTGGAAACACCATATATTTT.

The chain couples TRBV13 to TRBJ2-7, with TRBD1 identical over 7 bases. CDR3 length: 14 amino acids. Germline lookup yields CDR1 PRHDT and CDR2 FYEKMQ (reference sequence). The junction had 5 bases not matched to a gene; V was cut back by 4 bases and J by 2 bases. The CDR3 loop is CASSSSDRPYEQYF. The CDR3, as DNA: TGTGCCAGCAGCTCCTCGGACAGGCCCTACGAGCAGTACTTC.

CDR3 bases: TGTGCCAGCCGCGCCCCGCGGGGGGGACCAGATACGCAGTATTTT. Translated: CASRAPRGGPDTQYF. The rearrangement links TRBV5-4 to TRBJ2-3; 9 nucleotides match TRBD2. Losses at the gene ends were 7 bases for V and 4 bases for J; bases not matched to a gene: 10. CDR3 length: 15 amino acids. Germline V CDR1 and CDR2: SGHNT, YYREEE (reference sequence).

This rearrangement joins TRBV5-4 to TRBJ1-1; 10 nucleotides agree with TRBD1. With 4 bases clipped from V and 5 bases from J, the junction kept 11 bases outside the gene matches. The CDR3 sequence is 16 residues long. Germline CDR1 reads SGHNT; CDR2 reads YYREEE (reference sequence). CDR3: CASSPQMTGGGTEAFF. In DNA, the CDR3 is TGTGCCAGCAGCCCCCAAATGACAGGGGGCGGGACTGAAGCTTTCTTT. The whole variable domain, filled in from reference TRBV5-4 and TRBJ1-1, reads ETGVTQSPTHLIKTRGQQVTLRCSSQSGHNTVSWYQQALGQGPQFIFQYYREEENGRGNFPPRFSGLQFPNYSSELNVNALELDDSALYLCASSPQMTGGGTEAFFGQGTRLTVV.

The V call is TRBV24-1, the J call TRBJ2-2; maybe TRBD1 (6 bases). The CDR3 spans 16 residues. Germline V gene lookup returns CDR1 KGHDR and CDR2 SFDVKD. Between the trimmed V and J ends, which lost 3 bases and 1 base, there was a span of 11 bases. Here the CDR3 reads CATSDPMTGNTGELFF. DNA of the CDR3: TGTGCCACCAGTGATCCGATGACAGGGAACACCGGGGAGCTGTTTTTT.

This clone showed up just a few times. The chain recombines TRBV4-1 with TRBJ2-2, with 10 bases lining up with TRBD1. The CDR3 has 17 residues. The germline V gene encodes CDR1 MGHRA and CDR2 YSYEKL. J was trimmed by 4 bases and V by 1 base; bases with no gene match: 6. CDR3 loop: CASSQGQGARGTGELFF. The CDR3 DNA reads as TGCGCCAGCAGCCAAGGACAGGGGGCGAGGGGCACCGGGGAGCTGTTTTTT.

The chain uses TRBV5-4 and TRBJ1-2, with D maybe TRBD1 (5 bases). Germline V gene lookup returns CDR1 SGHNT and CDR2 YYREEE (reference sequence). V was pared by 3 bases and J by 4 bases, with 7 bases between. This CDR3 contains 12 residues. The CDR3 nucleotides read TGTGCCAGCAGCTCGACAGTCTATGGCTACACCTTC. The encoded protein is CASSSTVYGYTF.

The chain couples TRBV6-5 to TRBJ1-2, with TRBD1 matching over 10 bases. V lost 5 bases to trimming and J lost 10 bases; unmatched junction nucleotides: 4. The CDR3 consists of 12 residues. From germline, CDR1 is MNHEY and CDR2 SVGAGI. The CDR3 is CASSRQGADYTF. As DNA, the CDR3 is TGTGCCAGCAGTAGACAGGGGGCGGACTACACCTTC.

The chain uses TRBV20-1 and TRBJ2-1; TRBD2 agrees at 8 bases. This CDR3 region has 15 residues. Looked up from germline, CDR1 is DFQATT and CDR2 is SNEGSKA (reference sequence). J gave up 2 bases and V 3 bases, and 6 bases lay outside the gene matches. The CDR3 region has the DNA TGCAGTGCTAGTCCGCTGCGGGAGGCCTACAATGAGCAGTTCTTC. Translated: CSASPLREAYNEQFF.

The rearrangement uses TRBV5-1 and TRBJ2-5, with 11 bases aligning to TRBD2. After removal of 2 bases from V and 7 bases from J, the junction contained 13 bases not matched to a gene. The CDR3 covers 17 residues. From germline, CDR1 is SGHRS and CDR2 YFSETQ. CDR3 loop: CASSLDGTSGAMGTQYF. The CDR3 DNA is TGCGCCAGCAGCTTAGACGGGACTAGCGGAGCCATGGGGACCCAGTACTTC. The full variable domain, rest sourced from reference TRBV5-1 and TRBJ2-5, is KAGVTQTPRYLIKTRGQQVTLSCSPISGHRSVSWYQQTPGQGLQFLFEYFSETQRNKGNFPGRFSGRQFSNSRSEMNVSTLELGDSALYLCASSLDGTSGAMGTQYFGPGTRLLVL.

V is TRBV10-2 and J is TRBJ1-1; D unclear. The V gene's germline CDR1 is WSHSY and CDR2 SAAADI. This CDR3 has 14 amino acids. Trimming pared 3 bases from V and 0 bases from J, leaving 8 bases between. The DNA of the CDR3 is TGCGCCAGCAGTGACGGGTACATGAACACTGAAGCTTTCTTT. This sequence encodes CASSDGYMNTEAFF.

Turning to this clone: The germline gene is not matched at one end of the junction; a read error may be the cause. The V call is TRBV11-3, the J call TRBJ2-1, with 9 bases aligning to TRBD1. Germline loops: CDR1 SGHNT, CDR2 YENEEA. The CDR3 is 14 amino acids. The CDR3 sequence is CASSSTGGYDEQFF. CDR3 DNA sequence: TGTGCCAGCAGCTCCACAGGGGGCTACGATGAGCAGTTCTTC.

J is TRBJ2-2 and V is TRBV12-3 or TRBV12-4; 8 bases agree with TRBD2. The trim removed 6 bases at V and 7 bases at J, leaving 4 bases unmatched. This CDR3 contains 13 residues. CDR3 residues: CASSGSGSGELFF. Here the CDR3 DNA reads TGTGCCAGCAGCGGAAGCGGGAGCGGGGAGCTGTTTTTT.

This clone was seen a single time. CDR3 nucleotide sequence: TGTGCCAGTTCCTTCGGGACAGGGGAAATCTACGAGCAGTACTTC. It translates to CASSFGTGEIYEQYF. This chain uses TRBV19 with TRBJ2-7; 10 bases are a match to TRBD1. There are 15 residues in the CDR3. Germline assignment: CDR1 LNHDA and CDR2 SQIVND (reference sequence). V was pared by 8 bases and J by 3 bases, with 10 bases of the junction left unmatched.

This chain connects TRBV5-8 to TRBJ2-1; 7 positions agree with TRBD2. With 7 bases clipped from V and 6 bases from J, the junction kept 10 bases outside the gene matches. The CDR3 is made up of 14 amino acids. CDR1 is SGHTS, CDR2 YDEGEE, per germline. The CDR3 sequence: CASGVGEGANEQFF. For the CDR3, the DNA is TGTGCCAGCGGGGTCGGGGAGGGAGCCAATGAGCAGTTCTTC.

A few counts support this clone. Within the sample, other DNA sequences also encode this same CDR3. The V and J genes are TRBV3-1 (or the pseudogene TRBV3-2) and TRBJ2-1, with D perhaps matching TRBD2 (6 bases). The CDR3 totals 14 residues. Trimming removed 3 bases from V and 10 bases from J, with 16 bases in between. Germline CDR1 LGHDT, CDR2 YNNKEL (reference sequence). CDR3 residues: CASSHPVGGREQFF. The CDR3 nucleotides read TGTGCCAGCAGCCACCCAGTTGGGGGGAGGGAGCAGTTCTTC.

This clone has just one count. This sequence joins TRBV12-5 and TRBJ2-2; possible D gene TRBD1, 6 bases. Germline V gene lookup returns CDR1 LGHNT and CDR2 FRNRAP. V gave up 4 bases and J gave up 1 base, with 7 bases separating them. The CDR3 is 14 residues long. The CDR3 sequence: CASGWTENTGELFF. DNA for the CDR3: TGTGCTAGTGGTTGGACAGAGAACACCGGGGAGCTGTTTTTT. Full variable domain (rest looked up from reference TRBV12-5 and TRBJ2-2): DARVTQTPRHKVTEMGQEVTMRCQPILGHNTVFWYRQTMMQGLELLAYFRNRAPLDDSGMPKDRFSAEMPDATLATLKIQPSEPRDSAVYFCASGWTENTGELFFGEGSRLTVL.

This chain links TRBV2 with TRBJ1-1; D is ambiguous. This CDR3 has 13 residues. Germline V CDR1 and CDR2: SNHLY, FYNNEI. The V and J ends lost 10 bases and 1 base respectively, with 13 bases between them. CDR3 region: CATKPRQNTEAFF. The CDR3 DNA reads as TGTGCCACCAAACCGCGACAGAACACTGAAGCTTTCTTT.

This chain links TRBV4-1 with TRBJ2-7; tentative D call: TRBD2 (6 bases). Trimming removed 5 bases at V and 4 bases at J, with 21 bases between. Germline values: CDR1 MGHRA, CDR2 YSYEKL. This CDR3 has 16 residues. CDR3 in amino acids: CASSNRGAMTEYEQYF. The CDR3 region has the DNA TGCGCCAGCAGCAACCGCGGGGCGATGACCGAATACGAGCAGTACTTC.

In nucleotides, the CDR3 is TGTGCCAGCAGTTACTCGATCGGACTAGCGGGGGTAGAGCAGTACTTC. The encoded protein is CASSYSIGLAGVEQYF. The genes are TRBV6-8 and TRBJ2-7; 13 nucleotides match TRBD2. Germline V gene sequence: CDR1 MNHGY, CDR2 SAAAGT. This CDR3 spans 16 amino acids. J was trimmed by 7 bases and V by 0 bases; bases with no gene match: 6.

The chain uses TRBV19 and TRBJ2-2; D is ambiguous. In germline, CDR1 is LNHDA, CDR2 SQIVND (reference sequence). The V end was cut by 4 bases, the J end by 5 bases, with 11 bases between. The CDR3 spans 14 residues. The CDR3 region is CASSNYETTGELFF. The CDR3 nucleotides are TGTGCCAGTAGTAACTACGAAACGACCGGGGAGCTGTTTTTT. The full variable domain, in which reference TRBV19 and TRBJ2-2 provide the parts outside the CDR3, is DGGITQSPKYLFRKEGQNVTLSCEQNLNHDAMYWYRQDPGQGLRLIYYSQIVNDFQKGDIAEGYSVSREKKESFPLTVTSAQKNPTAFYLCASSNYETTGELFFGEGSRLTVL.

The rearrangement links TRBV30 to TRBJ1-1, with no clear D. Trimming removed 0 bases at V and 3 bases at J, with 17 bases between. Germline CDR1 and CDR2: GTSNPN and SVGIG (reference sequence). CDR3 length equals 16 residues. DNA of the CDR3: TGTGCCTGGAGTGTCGGCCCCAGGTACCCGGACACTGAAGCTTTCTTT. This sequence encodes CAWSVGPRYPDTEAFF.